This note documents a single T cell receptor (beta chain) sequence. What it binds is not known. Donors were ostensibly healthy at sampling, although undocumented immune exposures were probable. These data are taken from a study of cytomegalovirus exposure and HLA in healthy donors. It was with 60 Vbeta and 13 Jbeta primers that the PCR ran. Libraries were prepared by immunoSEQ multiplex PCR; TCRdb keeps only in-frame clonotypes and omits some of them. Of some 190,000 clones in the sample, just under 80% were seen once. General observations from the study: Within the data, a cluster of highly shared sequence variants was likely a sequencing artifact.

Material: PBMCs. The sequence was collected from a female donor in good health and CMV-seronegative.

CDR3 nucleotide sequence: TGCGCCAGCAGTGAATTGGGGGGATGGGGCGGGGAGCTGTTTTTT. Residues: CASSELGGWGGELFF. J is TRBJ2-2 and V is TRBV10-1; D is possibly TRBD2 (6 bases). Trimming stripped 3 bases from V and 7 bases from J, with 15 bases between. This CDR3 has 15 residues. The germline V gene has CDR1 WNHNN and CDR2 SYGVQD (reference sequence).